A single sample is the source of the 24 T cell receptor beta chains below, sequenced in a study of cytomegalovirus exposure and HLA in healthy donors. The method was immunoSEQ multiplex PCR; TCRdb's version includes in-frame clones alone and lacks a portion of them. The table shows fewer than 120,000 clones, with 70% to 90% occurring only once. Sequencing was carried out using PBMCs. The receptors come from a woman aged 30 to 39 in good health and CMV-seropositive.

The J gene is TRBJ2-1, the V gene TRBV2; a weak D match, TRBD2 (5 bases). Germline CDR1 SNHLY, CDR2 FYNNEI. This CDR3 has 10 residues. V was cut by 8 bases and J by 10 bases, with 9 bases left in between. This CDR3 is CASRGYEQFF. The CDR3 coding sequence is TGTGCCAGCCGCGGGTACGAGCAGTTCTTC.

The chain has TRBV28 and TRBJ2-7, with 8 positions matching TRBD2. The V and J ends lost 1 base and 7 bases, in that order; junction bases with no gene match: 3. Per germline, CDR1 MDHEN and CDR2 SYDVKM. This CDR3 spans 13 amino acids. The CDR3 coding sequence is TGTGCCAGCAGTTTATCCGGGAGGGGTGAGCAGTACTTC. Amino acid sequence: CASSLSGRGEQYF.

V is TRBV5-6 and J is TRBJ1-2; TRBD1 aligns across 9 bases. With 1 base clipped from V and 8 bases from J, the junction kept 3 bases outside the gene matches. The CDR3 runs 13 residues. CDR1 and CDR2 (germline): SGHDT, YYEEEE. CDR3 sequence (DNA): TGTGCCAGCAGCTTGAGACAGGGGGACGGCTACACCTTC. This encodes CASSLRQGDGYTF.

V gene TRBV5-1 combines with J gene TRBJ2-2, with 8 nucleotides matching TRBD2. Germline V gene sequence: CDR1 SGHRS, CDR2 YFSETQ. The CDR3 length is 18 residues. V lost 2 bases to trimming and J lost 6 bases; unmatched junction nucleotides: 15. The CDR3 here is CASSFLSSGNAWAGELFF. Here the CDR3 DNA reads TGCGCCAGCAGCTTTCTAAGTAGCGGGAACGCATGGGCCGGGGAGCTGTTTTTT.

The V and J genes are TRBV9 and TRBJ1-3; D is unclear. The germline gives CDR1 SGDLS, CDR2 YYNGEE. Trimming stripped 0 bases from V and 1 base from J, with 8 bases between. This CDR3 has 15 residues. This CDR3 reads CASSVGHRSGNTIYF. CDR3 nucleotide sequence: TGTGCCAGCAGCGTAGGACACAGATCTGGAAACACCATATATTTT.

The rearrangement joins TRBV7-9 to TRBJ2-3; 16 nucleotides match TRBD2. V shed 5 bases, J shed 4 bases, and the junction held 3 bases outside the gene matches. Germline CDR1 SEHNR, CDR2 FQNEAQ (reference sequence). This CDR3 contains 16 residues. The chain's CDR3 is CASSGTSGGAADTQYF. The CDR3 DNA reads TGTGCCAGCAGCGGGACTAGCGGGGGGGCTGCAGATACGCAGTATTTT.

The V and J genes are TRBV28 and TRBJ2-5, with 9 bases that match TRBD2. V gave up 2 bases and J gave up 5 bases; unmatched junction bases: 0. The CDR3 totals 13 residues. CDR1 and CDR2 (germline): MDHEN, SYDVKM. The chain's CDR3 is CASSLGLAETQYF. CDR3 sequence (DNA): TGTGCCAGCAGTTTAGGACTAGCGGAGACCCAGTACTTC.

The gene calls are TRBV5-1 and TRBJ1-5; 7 bases map to TRBD1. J was trimmed by 2 bases and V by 1 base; bases with no gene match: 3. The CDR3 contains 15 residues. Germline-derived CDR1 and CDR2 are SGHRS and YFSETQ. The CDR3 is CASSLTGDGNQPQHF. DNA for the CDR3: TGCGCCAGCAGCTTGACAGGGGATGGCAATCAGCCCCAGCATTTT.

V is TRBV2 and J is TRBJ1-5, with D uncertain. The V end lost 6 bases, the J end lost 5 bases, and 14 bases lay between the germline ends. The CDR3 contains 14 residues. From germline, CDR1 is SNHLY and CDR2 FYNNEI. Here the CDR3 reads CASRRDPKDQPQHF. In DNA form, the CDR3 reads TGTGCCAGCAGGAGGGATCCAAAAGATCAGCCCCAGCATTTT.

The rearrangement joins TRBV5-6 to TRBJ2-5, with a tentative D call TRBD2 (5 bases). Germline values: CDR1 SGHDT, CDR2 YYEEEE. V lost 4 bases to trimming and J lost 6 bases, with 19 bases between them. The CDR3 contains 15 residues. For the CDR3, the DNA is TGTGCCAGCAGCGAGCTTGGAGGTTCCGGGAAGACCCAGTACTTC. It encodes CASSELGGSGKTQYF.

The J gene is TRBJ1-4, the V gene TRBV30; D might be TRBD1 (5 bases). This CDR3 contains 14 residues. Looked up from germline, CDR1 is GTSNPN and CDR2 is SVGIG (reference sequence). Between the trimmed V and J ends, which lost 6 bases and 5 bases, there was a span of 16 bases. The CDR3 sequence is CACSEGAMNEKLFF. CDR3 DNA sequence: TGTGCCTGCTCCGAAGGGGCGATGAATGAAAAACTGTTTTTT. Filled out from reference TRBV30 and TRBJ1-4, the complete variable domain reads SQTIHQWPATLVQPVGSPLSLECTVEGTSNPNLYWYRQAAGRGLQLLFYSVGIGQISSEVPQNLSASRPQDRQFILSSKKLLLSDSGFYLCACSEGAMNEKLFFGSGTQLSVL.

This clone was recorded a few times. This chain connects TRBV6-5 to TRBJ2-2; D not certain. Germline CDR1 MNHEY, CDR2 SVGAGI. The CDR3 is made up of 15 amino acids. Trimming removed 6 bases from V and 5 bases from J, with 16 bases in between. CDR3 protein: CASSLTPSGTGELFF. The CDR3 region has the DNA TGTGCCAGCAGCCTAACACCCTCCGGGACCGGGGAGCTGTTTTTT.

The V gene is TRBV5-1, the J gene TRBJ2-7; 12 bases align to TRBD2. The J segment lost 0 bases and the V segment lost 4 bases, leaving 8 bases of the junction unmatched. CDR1 is SGHRS and CDR2 is YFSETQ in the germline V gene. This CDR3 is 17 amino acids long. This CDR3 is CASSLGTSGPSSYEQYF. CDR3 nucleotide sequence: TGCGCCAGCAGCCTCGGGACTAGCGGGCCCAGCTCCTACGAGCAGTACTTC.

The V gene is TRBV30, the J gene TRBJ1-3, with D possibly matching TRBD1 (6 bases). V lost 0 bases and J 3 bases, leaving 12 bases between the germline ends. This CDR3 is 15 amino acids long. Germline CDR1 and CDR2: GTSNPN and SVGIG (reference sequence). The CDR3 reads CAWSVRQAIGNTIYF. DNA of the CDR3: TGTGCCTGGAGTGTCCGACAGGCTATTGGAAACACCATATATTTT.

CDR3 loop: CASSSKEGLLGLLKKPQHF. In DNA, the CDR3 is TGCGCCAGCAGCTCCAAGGAGGGTTTGCTGGGTTTACTGAAGAAGCCCCAGCATTTT. The chain combines TRBV4-1 with TRBJ1-5; D is ambiguous. Trimming removed 5 bases at V and 8 bases at J, with 31 bases between. The germline CDR1 and CDR2 sequences are MGHRA and YSYEKL. The CDR3 sequence is 19 residues long.

This chain links TRBV4-3 with TRBJ2-1, with D possibly matching TRBD2 (6 bases). The germline V gene encodes CDR1 LGHNA and CDR2 YSLEER. The CDR3 consists of 17 residues. The V gene lost 0 bases and the J gene lost 6 bases, with 18 bases spanning the gap. CDR3 sequence: CASSQEIMASVLNEQFF. CDR3 nucleotides: TGCGCCAGCAGCCAAGAAATTATGGCTAGCGTACTCAATGAGCAGTTCTTC.

The chain uses TRBV11-2 and TRBJ1-1, with unresolved D. CDR1 and CDR2 from the germline V gene are SGHAT and FQNNGV. The CDR3 totals 13 residues. V was cut by 5 bases and J by 2 bases, with 9 bases left in between. CDR3 nucleotide sequence: TGTGCCAGCAGCAACCTCAGAAACACTGAAGCTTTCTTT. Amino acid sequence: CASSNLRNTEAFF.

The chain has TRBV9 and TRBJ2-5, with 9 bases identical to TRBD1. From germline, CDR1 is SGDLS and CDR2 YYNGEE. The CDR3 sequence is 14 residues long. The V gene end was trimmed by 3 bases and the J gene end by 4 bases; junction bases not matched to a gene: 4. This chain's CDR3 is CASSGGTGLETQYF. The CDR3 DNA sequence: TGTGCCAGCAGCGGCGGGACAGGGTTAGAGACCCAGTACTTC.

The genes are TRBV28 and TRBJ1-2; D is uncertain. This CDR3 region has 14 residues. In germline, CDR1 is MDHEN, CDR2 SYDVKM. V was trimmed by 2 bases and J by 1 base, leaving 8 bases between them. The DNA for the CDR3 is TGTGCCAGCAGTTTAATCGGGGTTAACTATGGCTACACCTTC. Protein product: CASSLIGVNYGYTF.

The CDR3 nucleotides are TGTGCCAGCAGCTCTGGGGGCCTGGGGGAGCAGTACTTC. Amino acid sequence: CASSSGGLGEQYF. This chain connects TRBV7-3 to TRBJ2-7, with D perhaps matching TRBD1 (6 bases). V shed 4 bases and J shed 7 bases, with 14 bases lying between them. The length of the CDR3 is 13 residues. Germline CDR1 is SGHTA and CDR2 is FQGTGA.

The V call is TRBV5-4, the J call TRBJ2-7; D gene unclear. Germline assignment: CDR1 SGHNT and CDR2 YYREEE (reference sequence). The V and J ends lost 3 bases and 4 bases respectively, with 11 bases between them. The CDR3 extends over 13 amino acids. Written as DNA, the CDR3 is TGTGCCAGCAGCTCCCCTAAAGAATACGAGCAGTACTTC. Amino acid sequence: CASSSPKEYEQYF.

The chain joins TRBV7-2 to TRBJ2-7; 13 bases are a match to TRBD2. This CDR3 comprises 14 residues. V was pared by 5 bases and J by 6 bases, with 4 bases of the junction left unmatched. Germline-derived CDR1 and CDR2 are SGHTA and FQGNSA. The CDR3 sequence: CASSALAGGPEQYF. The CDR3 region has the DNA TGTGCCAGCAGCGCACTAGCGGGGGGGCCCGAGCAGTACTTC.

This chain links TRBV7-9 with TRBJ2-5, with 9 positions matching TRBD2. Per the germline V gene, CDR1 is SEHNR and CDR2 is FQNEAQ (reference sequence). V shed 2 bases, J shed 5 bases, and the junction held 6 bases outside the gene matches. The CDR3 is 15 amino acids. Here the CDR3 DNA reads TGTGCCAGCAGCTTAAGTAGCGGGGGATTGGAGACCCAGTACTTC. Translation: CASSLSSGGLETQYF.

The J gene is TRBJ2-2, the V gene TRBV2; TRBD2 matches at 9 bases. V lost 4 bases to trimming and J lost 1 base; unmatched junction nucleotides: 1. The CDR3 is 15 amino acids. The germline V gene encodes CDR1 SNHLY and CDR2 FYNNEI. The CDR3 region is CASSATSGNTGELFF. For the CDR3, the DNA is TGTGCCAGCAGTGCGACTAGCGGGAACACCGGGGAGCTGTTTTTT. Using reference TRBV2 and TRBJ2-2 for the parts outside the CDR3, the full variable domain is EPEVTQTPSHQVTQMGQEVILRCVPISNHLYFYWYRQILGQKVEFLVSFYNNEISEKSEIFDDQFSVERPDGSNFTLKIRSTKLEDSAMYFCASSATSGNTGELFFGEGSRLTVL.